The rows below give T cell receptor beta chains drawn from one sample of a study of blood T cells in healthy people across ages. TCRdb re-called the 5' RACE reads through MiXCR, storing one row per CDR3 protein. The table includes some 1.7 million distinct CDR3 sequences, 28% detected once. Sequencing used blood. The origin of the receptors is a woman aged 25-40 years in good health. CDR3s include the opening cysteine and the closing phenylalanine or tryptophan. The order of the fields is J gene, V gene, CDR3 protein.

>TRBJ2-3|TRBV20-1
CSALIPGTGTDTQYF
>TRBJ1-1|TRBV29-1
CSVLGTGGVWTEAFF
>TRBJ2-1|TRBV10-3
CAISVVASGAAEQFF
>TRBJ2-2|TRBV10-3
CAINPGAGELFF
>TRBJ2-7|TRBV10-3
CAINEQGRNEQYF
>TRBJ1-2|TRBV4-1
CASSQDWAGAQGYTF
>TRBJ1-4|TRBV7-9
CASSSGGGQTTNEKLFF
>TRBJ2-1|TRBV5-1
CASSQTGSSYNERFF
>TRBJ1-2|TRBV12-3/TRBV12-4
CASSPVVGGGYGYTF
>TRBJ2-6|TRBV5-6
CASSHSGRHPGANVLTF
>TRBJ2-7|TRBV6-2/TRBV6-3
CASSSGPAEYF
>TRBJ2-3|TRBV20-1
CSASQRGPTDTQYF
>TRBJ2-5|TRBV6-6
CASSSTGSRGETQYF
>TRBJ2-5|TRBV7-2
CASSLGGTFNEQYF
>TRBJ2-1|TRBV20-1
CSANPSGSAEQFF
>TRBJ2-4|TRBV24-1
CATSDHLSGLAKNIQYF
>TRBJ2-7|TRBV7-9
CASGTPGGKGAYEQYF
>TRBJ2-5|TRBV11-2
CASSLMGQANEQYF
>.|TRBV6-5
CASRMGRGGTDTQHF
>TRBJ2-7|TRBV5-6
CASRAAGAACEQYF
>TRBJ1-2|TRBV5-1
CASSLGQYRGYTF
>TRBJ1-2|TRBV2
CASRPKTGTLNYGYTF
>TRBJ2-5|TRBV7-2
CASSLGEYQETQYF